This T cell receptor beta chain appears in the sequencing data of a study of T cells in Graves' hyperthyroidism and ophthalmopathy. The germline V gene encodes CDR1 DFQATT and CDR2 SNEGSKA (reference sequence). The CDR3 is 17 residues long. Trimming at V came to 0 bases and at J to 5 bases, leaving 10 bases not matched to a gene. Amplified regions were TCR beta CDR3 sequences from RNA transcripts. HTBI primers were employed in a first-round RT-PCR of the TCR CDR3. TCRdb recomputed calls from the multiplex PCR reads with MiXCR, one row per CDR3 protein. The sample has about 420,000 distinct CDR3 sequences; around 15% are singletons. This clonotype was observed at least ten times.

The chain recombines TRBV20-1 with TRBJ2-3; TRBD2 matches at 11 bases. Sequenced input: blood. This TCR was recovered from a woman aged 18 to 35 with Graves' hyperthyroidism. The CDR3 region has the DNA TGCAGTGCTAGAGATAATAGCGGGAGGGCCAAGGGAGATACGCAGTATTTT. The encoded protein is CSARDNSGRAKGDTQYF.